This paragraph covers one T cell receptor (beta chain) sequence. This CDR3 has 13 amino acids. CDR1 and CDR2 (germline): SGHTA, FQGTGA. Trimming took 4 bases from V and 1 from J, leaving 7 bases between them. TCRdb re-analysed the RT-PCR reads in MiXCR, keeping a single row per CDR3 protein. The data show almost 700,000 distinct CDR3 sequences, with approximately 15% seen just once and 3.6% held by the top ten. This chain joins TRBV7-3 and TRBJ1-1; D unclear. Sequenced sample: memory CD4+ T cells from blood. This TCR was sampled from a female donor in good health, serving as a healthy control. DNA for the CDR3: TGTGCCAGCAGCTACCTGACGAACACTGAAGCTTTCTTT. It is translated as CASSYLTNTEAFF.